Listed here are 30 T cell receptor beta chains from one sample, sequenced in a study of blood T cell repertoires in COVID-19. Libraries were prepared by immunoSEQ multiplex PCR; TCRdb keeps only in-frame clonotypes and omits some of them. The repertoire holds 650,000 to 800,000 clones, with 80% to 90% as singletons. The sample consisted of peripheral blood. These receptors were obtained from a woman under 30 with acute or convalescent COVID-19.

This clone turned up a few times. The V and J genes are TRBV10-2 and TRBJ1-2; TRBD1 aligns across 9 bases. The germline V gene has CDR1 WSHSY and CDR2 SAAADI. J gave up 4 bases and V 6 bases, and 3 bases lay outside the gene matches. CDR3 length: 13 amino acids. CDR3 sequence (DNA): TGCGCCAGCAGGCCGGGACAGGGCTATGGCTACACCTTC. Residues: CASRPGQGYGYTF.

The chain has TRBV10-1 and TRBJ1-1, with D unclear. The germline V and J ends were trimmed by 5 bases and 6 bases, with 13 bases remaining between them. CDR1 and CDR2 (germline): WNHNN, SYGVQD (reference sequence). The length of the CDR3 is 13 residues. The CDR3 nucleotides read TGCGCCAGCAGTTCGGCAAAACGGGCTGAAGCTTTCTTT. Translation gives CASSSAKRAEAFF.

The chain carries TRBV30 and TRBJ1-6, with 7 bases aligning to TRBD1. V was clipped by 5 bases and J by 7 bases; unmatched bases: 17. Germline V CDR1 and CDR2: GTSNPN, SVGIG (reference sequence). This CDR3 spans 17 amino acids. The DNA for the CDR3 is TGTGCCTGGTCGAAAGAGGCAGGGGGATTCGGGAATTCACCCCTCCACTTT. Its protein is CAWSKEAGGFGNSPLHF.

V is TRBV5-1 and J is TRBJ1-5; D is undetermined. V dropped 3 bases and J dropped 0 bases, with 10 bases sitting between them. The CDR3 loop spans 15 amino acids. The V gene's germline CDR1 is SGHRS and CDR2 YFSETQ. CDR3 protein: CASSWTGDSNQPQHF. The DNA of the CDR3 is TGCGCCAGCAGCTGGACGGGAGATAGCAATCAGCCCCAGCATTTT.

CDR3 amino acids: CASSLTSGLNTEAFF. The CDR3 nucleotides are TGTGCCAGCAGCTTAACGAGCGGTCTAAACACTGAAGCTTTCTTT. The chain links TRBV7-3 to TRBJ1-1; no firm D call. Trimming left V 0 bases short and J 2 bases short, with 10 bases between. The CDR3 sequence is 15 residues long. Per germline, CDR1 SGHTA and CDR2 FQGTGA.

The V call is TRBV9, the J call TRBJ2-5, with TRBD1 as a possible D gene (6 bases). The V and J ends lost 5 bases and 4 bases respectively, with 18 bases between them. Germline-derived CDR1 and CDR2 are SGDLS and YYNGEE. The CDR3 is made up of 15 amino acids. Here the CDR3 DNA reads TGTGCCAGCAGTATCGGCCAGGGGTTAGGAGAGACCCAGTACTTC. Its translation is CASSIGQGLGETQYF.

The chain is built from TRBV27 and TRBJ1-2, with D maybe TRBD1 (6 bases). V was pared by 2 bases and J by 7 bases, with 26 bases between. CDR1 and CDR2 from the germline V gene are MNHEY and SMNVEV (reference sequence). CDR3 length: 18 amino acids. CDR3 protein: CASSLEGGGAGRNGGYTF. The CDR3 DNA reads as TGTGCCAGCAGTTTAGAAGGAGGGGGGGCAGGGAGAAATGGTGGCTACACCTTC.

The V and J genes are TRBV11-2 and TRBJ2-1, with a tentative D call TRBD2 (6 bases). Germline V CDR1 and CDR2: SGHAT, FQNNGV. The CDR3 loop spans 15 amino acids. The V end lost 5 bases, the J end lost 0 bases, and 11 bases lay between the germline ends. The CDR3 nucleotides are TGTGCCAGCAGCCCCTCTAGCGACTCCTACAATGAGCAGTTCTTC. Its protein is CASSPSSDSYNEQFF.

V and J are TRBV11-2 and TRBJ1-2; perhaps TRBD1 as D (6 bases). V lost 5 bases and J lost 4, with 11 bases in between. The CDR3 is 13 amino acids. Germline V CDR1 and CDR2: SGHAT, FQNNGV. Here the CDR3 reads CASSPQGTYGYTF. In DNA, the CDR3 is TGTGCCAGCAGCCCACAGGGCACCTATGGCTACACCTTC.

Comment on this clone: At the DNA level, this CDR3 is encoded by other sequences in the same sample as well. The chain carries TRBV7-2 and TRBJ1-5, with 8 bases that match TRBD1. The J segment lost 7 bases and the V segment lost 1 base, leaving 3 bases of the junction unmatched. This CDR3 has 14 residues. Germline values: CDR1 SGHTA, CDR2 FQGNSA. This CDR3 reads CASSLGQGNQPQHF. In DNA form, the CDR3 reads TGTGCCAGCAGCTTAGGACAGGGGAACCAGCCCCAGCATTTT.

This sequence joins TRBV29-1 and TRBJ2-2, with TRBD1 identical over 11 bases. Per germline, CDR1 SQVTM and CDR2 ANQGSEA. The CDR3 extends over 14 amino acids. With 6 bases clipped from V and 6 bases from J, the junction kept 6 bases outside the gene matches. CDR3 amino acids: CSVGTGGRAGELFF. In nucleotides, the CDR3 is TGCAGCGTCGGGACAGGGGGAAGGGCCGGGGAGCTGTTTTTT.

The chain uses TRBV11-2 and TRBJ2-5; D may be TRBD1 (5 bases). CDR1 is SGHAT and CDR2 is FQNNGV in the germline V gene. Trimming left V 5 bases short and J 5 bases short, with 18 bases between. CDR3 length: 15 amino acids. CDR3: CASSRQGGALETQYF. The CDR3 nucleotides are TGTGCCAGCAGCCGCCAAGGTGGGGCCCTGGAGACCCAGTACTTC.

This chain links TRBV6-5 with TRBJ1-2; TRBD1 matches 12 bases. J lost 8 bases, V lost 7 bases, and 8 bases had no gene match. Germline CDR1 and CDR2: MNHEY and SVGAGI. The CDR3 spans 14 residues. The CDR3 bases are TGTGCCAGCACCGGGACAGGGGGCCTCGGCGGCTACACCTTC. Translating gives CASTGTGGLGGYTF.

The rearrangement uses TRBV4-1 and TRBJ2-1; 8 bases are a match to TRBD1. Germline CDR1 MGHRA, CDR2 YSYEKL. With V trimmed by 4 bases and J by 7 bases, 9 bases remained unmatched. The CDR3 runs to 15 residues. CDR3 nucleotides: TGCGCCAGCAGCCGCTCGAGGACAGGGTATAATGAGCAGTTCTTC. Translation: CASSRSRTGYNEQFF.

The rearrangement uses TRBV27 and TRBJ2-7, with TRBD2 as a possible D gene (5 bases). The germline V gene has CDR1 MNHEY and CDR2 SMNVEV (reference sequence). Trimming shortened V by 2 bases and J by 6 bases, and 14 bases separated the two germline ends. This CDR3 is 14 amino acids long. CDR3 residues: CASSLTIGGGEQYF. The CDR3 coding sequence is TGTGCCAGCAGTTTAACAATTGGAGGTGGCGAGCAGTACTTC.

The genes are TRBV19 and TRBJ2-2; 10 positions agree with TRBD2. CDR1 is LNHDA, CDR2 SQIVND, per germline (reference sequence). Germline trimming cut 5 bases from V and 1 base from J; bases unmatched to any gene: 7. The length of the CDR3 is 17 residues. CDR3 DNA: TGTGCCAGTAGTGGGGGGGCTAGCGGGAGGAACACCGGGGAGCTGTTTTTT. This codes for CASSGGASGRNTGELFF.

The chain uses TRBV4-3 and TRBJ2-7; perhaps TRBD1 as D (6 bases). Trimming took off 1 base at V and 2 bases at J, with 21 bases between the two ends. This CDR3 has 18 residues. Germline V gene data show CDR1 as LGHNA and CDR2 as YSLEER. The CDR3 coding sequence is TGCGCCAGCAGCCAAGGGGGGCTTCTACGGGGAACAACCTACGAGCAGTACTTC. Its translation is CASSQGGLLRGTTYEQYF.

V usage is TRBV4-1 and J usage is TRBJ2-1, with 11 bases matching TRBD2. Germline lookup yields CDR1 MGHRA and CDR2 YSYEKL. Trimming at V came to 0 bases and at J to 8 bases, leaving 15 bases not matched to a gene. This CDR3 contains 19 residues. CDR3 sequence reads: CASSQDGALAGDESYEQFF. In DNA form, the CDR3 reads TGCGCCAGCAGCCAAGATGGGGCACTAGCGGGGGATGAATCATATGAGCAGTTCTTC.

The rearrangement uses TRBV5-1 and TRBJ1-1; the D is unclear. The CDR3 covers 13 residues. Germline V CDR1 and CDR2: SGHRS, YFSETQ. Trimming left V 2 bases short and J 6 bases short, with 11 bases between. The CDR3 loop is CASSFFPPAEAFF. For the CDR3, the DNA is TGCGCCAGCAGCTTTTTCCCTCCGGCTGAAGCTTTCTTT.

The chain carries TRBV27 and TRBJ1-5, with D unresolved. This CDR3 has 15 amino acids. Trimming stripped 2 bases from V and 3 bases from J, with 11 bases between. CDR1 and CDR2 (germline): MNHEY, SMNVEV (reference sequence). The CDR3 DNA is TGTGCCAGCAGTTTAAGCGGGGAGCCCAATCAGCCCCAGCATTTT. Protein sequence: CASSLSGEPNQPQHF.

A remark on this clone: Other DNA sequences in this sample translate to the same CDR3. V gene TRBV18 combines with J gene TRBJ1-2, with a weak D call TRBD1 (5 bases). V was shortened by 3 bases and J by 2 bases, with 10 bases between the two germline ends. Germline V gene sequence: CDR1 KGHSH, CDR2 LQKENI. The CDR3 sequence is 14 residues long. The chain's CDR3 is CASSPGTGNYGYTF. CDR3 DNA: TGTGCCAGCTCACCCGGGACTGGGAACTATGGCTACACCTTC.

The count of this clone is one. This sequence joins TRBV14 and TRBJ2-4; perhaps TRBD2 as D (5 bases). CDR3 length: 18 residues. The germline V and J ends were trimmed by 4 bases and 1 base, with 20 bases remaining between them. Germline lookup yields CDR1 SGHDN and CDR2 FVKESK. The CDR3 DNA sequence: TGTGCCAGCAGCCGACGCCGCGGGTTGGACGGGGCCAAAAACATTCAGTACTTC. This codes for CASSRRRGLDGAKNIQYF.

The chain couples TRBV2 to TRBJ1-2; D may be TRBD1 (5 bases). Germline V lookup: CDR1 SNHLY, CDR2 FYNNEI. CDR3 length equals 14 residues. V was shortened by 2 bases and J by 3 bases, with 10 bases between the two germline ends. CDR3 coding DNA: TGTGCCAGCAGTGAATGGGGGGACGACTATGGCTACACCTTC. Its translation is CASSEWGDDYGYTF.

The genes are TRBV6-5 and TRBJ1-2; D ambiguous. The CDR3 is 12 residues long. Germline CDR1 reads MNHEY; CDR2 reads SVGAGI. V shed 2 bases and J shed 2 bases, with 3 bases lying between them. The CDR3 reads CASSYENYGYTF. The DNA for the CDR3 is TGTGCCAGCAGTTACGAGAACTATGGCTACACCTTC.

The chain recombines TRBV2 with TRBJ1-5, with unresolved D. The CDR3 has 13 residues. Germline lookup yields CDR1 SNHLY and CDR2 FYNNEI. V lost 6 bases to trimming and J lost 2 bases, with 8 bases between them. The CDR3 protein is CASRETGNQPQHF. CDR3 nucleotide sequence: TGTGCCAGCAGAGAAACAGGCAATCAGCCCCAGCATTTT.

The chain carries TRBV19 and TRBJ1-6; D is possibly TRBD1 (5 bases). Germline loops: CDR1 LNHDA, CDR2 SQIVND (reference sequence). The V end was cut by 1 base, the J end by 10 bases, with 11 bases between. CDR3 length: 14 residues. CDR3 region: CASSIVGRESPLHF. DNA of the CDR3: TGTGCCAGTAGTATAGTAGGCAGGGAATCACCCCTCCACTTT. Full variable domain (outside the CDR3, taken from reference TRBV19 and TRBJ1-6): DGGITQSPKYLFRKEGQNVTLSCEQNLNHDAMYWYRQDPGQGLRLIYYSQIVNDFQKGDIAEGYSVSREKKESFPLTVTSAQKNPTAFYLCASSIVGRESPLHFGNGTRLTVT.

The J gene is TRBJ2-7, the V gene TRBV4-1; TRBD1 agrees at 12 bases. Germline assignment: CDR1 MGHRA and CDR2 YSYEKL. The CDR3 spans 14 residues. Trimming took 6 bases from V and 9 from J; bases not matched to a gene: 9. In nucleotides, the CDR3 is TGCGCCAGCAGTCAACCGGGACAGGGGGCCGGGCAGTACTTC. The encoded protein is CASSQPGQGAGQYF.

This chain links TRBV11-2 with TRBJ2-3, with D maybe TRBD2 (5 bases). CDR3 size: 14 residues. V lost 0 bases and J 10 bases, leaving 14 bases between the germline ends. CDR1 is SGHAT and CDR2 is FQNNGV in the germline V gene. As DNA, the CDR3 is TGTGCCAGCAGCTTAGACGGACCCTTGCGGGCGCAGTATTTT. Protein: CASSLDGPLRAQYF.

The chain has TRBV19 and TRBJ1-2; maybe TRBD1 (5 bases). This CDR3 has 14 residues. Trimming took off 3 bases at V and 8 bases at J, with 16 bases between the two ends. Germline V gene sequence: CDR1 LNHDA, CDR2 SQIVND (reference sequence). CDR3 sequence reads: CASSMKRGGIGYTF. CDR3 DNA: TGTGCCAGTAGTATGAAGAGGGGAGGTATCGGCTACACCTTC.

The chain couples TRBV5-1 to TRBJ1-2, with D perhaps TRBD1 (5 bases). Germline lookup yields CDR1 SGHRS and CDR2 YFSETQ. Trimming took off 1 base at V and 3 bases at J, with 10 bases between the two ends. The CDR3 is made up of 14 amino acids. The CDR3 sequence is CASSLRGRDYGYTF. In nucleotides, the CDR3 is TGCGCCAGCAGCTTGAGGGGCAGGGACTATGGCTACACCTTC.